This TCR beta chain was recovered during a study of T-cell reconstitution after alpha-beta-depleted transplantation in children. Overall study findings and caveats: Reports say that about two months after transplant, the alpha-beta T cells came out of several hundred graft clones that had expanded.

Trimming at V came to 3 bases and at J to 4 bases, leaving 5 bases not matched to a gene. Germline V gene sequence: CDR1 SGHRS, CDR2 YFSETQ. The CDR3 runs 15 residues. Unique molecular identifiers were incorporated during preparation of the TCRbeta library. Each CDR3 protein gets one entry after TCRdb re-called the PCR reads with MiXCR. Of some 300,000 distinct CDR3 sequences listed, 9.5% to 13% were seen once; the top ten hold around 7.6%. This clonotype was seen repeatedly, ten times or more. What it binds is unknown. This receptor was taken from a boy under three years old with acute myeloid leukemia, due to receive a stem cell transplant. The chain uses TRBV5-1 and TRBJ2-1; 9 nucleotides line up with TRBD1. The sample consisted of PBMCs, taken before TCRalphabeta/CD19-depleted stem cell transplant. The CDR3 protein is CASSSGQGSYNEQFF. DNA of the CDR3: TGCGCCAGCAGCTCGGGACAGGGTTCGTACAATGAGCAGTTCTTC.